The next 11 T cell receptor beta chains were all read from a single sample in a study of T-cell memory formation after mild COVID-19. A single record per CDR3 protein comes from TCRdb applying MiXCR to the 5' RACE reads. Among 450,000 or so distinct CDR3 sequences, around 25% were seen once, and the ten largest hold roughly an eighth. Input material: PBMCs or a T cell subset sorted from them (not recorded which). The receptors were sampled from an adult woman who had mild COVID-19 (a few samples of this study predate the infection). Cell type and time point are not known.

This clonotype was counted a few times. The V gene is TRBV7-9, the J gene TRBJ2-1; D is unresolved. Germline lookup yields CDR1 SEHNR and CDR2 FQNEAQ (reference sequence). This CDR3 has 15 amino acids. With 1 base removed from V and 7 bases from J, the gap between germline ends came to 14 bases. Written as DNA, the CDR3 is TGTGCCAGCAGCTTAGGGGAATGGACGGGTAATGAGCAGTTCTTC. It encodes CASSLGEWTGNEQFF.

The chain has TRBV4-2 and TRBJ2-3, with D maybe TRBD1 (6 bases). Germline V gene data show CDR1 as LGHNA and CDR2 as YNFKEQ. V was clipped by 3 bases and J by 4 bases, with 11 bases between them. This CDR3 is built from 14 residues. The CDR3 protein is CASSHNGGPDTQYF. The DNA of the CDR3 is TGTGCCAGCAGCCATAATGGGGGCCCAGATACGCAGTATTTT.

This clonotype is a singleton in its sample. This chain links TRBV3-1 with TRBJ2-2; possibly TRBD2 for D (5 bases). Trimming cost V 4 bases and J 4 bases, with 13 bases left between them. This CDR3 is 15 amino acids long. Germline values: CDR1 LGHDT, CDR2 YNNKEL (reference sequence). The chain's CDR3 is CASSLTPDSTGELFF. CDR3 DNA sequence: TGTGCCAGCAGCCTAACTCCGGACTCCACCGGGGAGCTGTTTTTT.

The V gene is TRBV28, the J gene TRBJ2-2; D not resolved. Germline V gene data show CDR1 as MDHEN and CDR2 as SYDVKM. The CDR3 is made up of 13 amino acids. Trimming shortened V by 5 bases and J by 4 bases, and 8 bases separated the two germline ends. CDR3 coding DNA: TGTGCCAGCAGTGAGGCCCGCACCGGGGAGCTGTTTTTT. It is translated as CASSEARTGELFF.

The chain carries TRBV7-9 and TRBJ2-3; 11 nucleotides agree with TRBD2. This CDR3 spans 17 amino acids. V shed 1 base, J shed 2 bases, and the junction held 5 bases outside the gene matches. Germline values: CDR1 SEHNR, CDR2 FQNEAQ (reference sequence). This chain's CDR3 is CASSLGLAGTDTDTQYF. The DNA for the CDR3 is TGTGCCAGCAGCTTAGGACTAGCGGGAACTGACACAGATACGCAGTATTTT.

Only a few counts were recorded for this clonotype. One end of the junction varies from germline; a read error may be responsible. The CDR3 loop is CASGVAPTSYEQYF. CDR3 nucleotides: TGTGCCAGCGGCGTAGCCCCTACTTCATACGAGCAGTACTTC. This chain connects TRBV9 to TRBJ2-7; the D is unclear. Germline CDR1 reads SGDLS; CDR2 reads YYNGEE. CDR3 size: 14 residues.

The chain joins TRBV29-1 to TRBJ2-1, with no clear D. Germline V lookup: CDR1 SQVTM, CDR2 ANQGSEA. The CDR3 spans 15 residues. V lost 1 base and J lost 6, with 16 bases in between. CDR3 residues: CSVEVARFGSNEQFF. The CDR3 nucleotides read TGCAGCGTTGAAGTAGCCAGGTTTGGGTCCAATGAGCAGTTCTTC.

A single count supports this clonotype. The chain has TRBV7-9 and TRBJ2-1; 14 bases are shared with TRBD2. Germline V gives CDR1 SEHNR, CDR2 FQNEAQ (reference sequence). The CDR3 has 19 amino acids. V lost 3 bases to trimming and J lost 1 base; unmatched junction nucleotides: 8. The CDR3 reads CASSLMTSGRALSYNEQFF. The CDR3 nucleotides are TGTGCCAGCAGCTTGATGACTAGCGGGAGGGCCCTATCCTACAATGAGCAGTTCTTC.

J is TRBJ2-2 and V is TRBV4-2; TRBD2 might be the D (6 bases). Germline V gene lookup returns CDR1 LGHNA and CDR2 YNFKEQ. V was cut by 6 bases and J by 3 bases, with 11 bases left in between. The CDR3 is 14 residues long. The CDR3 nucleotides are TGTGCCAGCAGTGGGGGGTTGGACACCGGGGAGCTGTTTTTT. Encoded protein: CASSGGLDTGELFF.

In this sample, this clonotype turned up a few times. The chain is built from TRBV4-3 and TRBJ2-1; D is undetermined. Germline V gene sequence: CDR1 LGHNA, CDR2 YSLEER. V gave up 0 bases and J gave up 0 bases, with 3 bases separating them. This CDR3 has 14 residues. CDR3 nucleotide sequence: TGCGCCAGCAGCCAAGACGCCTCCTACAATGAGCAGTTCTTC. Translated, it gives CASSQDASYNEQFF.

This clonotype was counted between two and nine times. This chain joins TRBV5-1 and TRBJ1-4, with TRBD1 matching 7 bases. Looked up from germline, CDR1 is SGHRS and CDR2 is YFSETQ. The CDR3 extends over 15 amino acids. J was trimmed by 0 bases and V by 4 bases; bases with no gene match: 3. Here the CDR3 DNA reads TGCGCCAGCAGCACCAGGGGGGCAACTAATGAAAAACTGTTTTTT. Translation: CASSTRGATNEKLFF.